This T cell receptor (beta chain) originates from a study of blood T cell repertoires in COVID-19 (dated by TCRdb to about 2020). Background for the entire study: Samples covering the acute and convalescent phases of COVID-19 were provided by collaborators in the United States, Italy and Spain. The repertoires were released in a freely available public database intended as a resource for research on the immune response to SARS-CoV-2. Where available, HLA class I and class II types were taken from metadata supplied by the sample provider and were not determined by assay-based typing. The prospective study material was composed of cDNA or gDNA derived from T cells, B-cell-depleted T cells, or PBMCs. Deeply sampled blood TCRbeta repertoires from subjects exposed to, actively infected with, or recovered from COVID-19 were included in the dataset. The sample metadata nearly always contained a de-identified subject ID, COVID-19 status, age in years and sex. Samples were obtained from the ongoing ImmuneRACE study (first 160 participants) and from about 1,300 subjects provided by 6 global collaborators.

Results the study describes overall, beyond this receptor: The quantity of clinical and demographic metadata differed by source and by participant and was supplied without curation.

The immunoSEQ Assay, a bias-controlled multiplex PCR, was used to amplify TCRbeta CDR3 regions from genomic DNA. Under the source paper's analysis protocol: Within the assay, amplification of reference gene primers was used to estimate how many nucleated cells each sample contained. Sequence reads were collapsed and filtered to measure the absolute abundance of every unique TCRbeta CDR3 rearrangement. For each sample, productive Simpson clonality was calculated as the square root of Simpson's diversity index over productive rearrangements. The source is immuneACCESS, and TCRdb retained only in-frame sequences with V and J called. Part of the clones is not carried over; for the studies checked, unresolved V genes explain less than half of this, and the remainder is unexplained. That table furnishes V, J and clone size, whereas the DNA furnished D and trimming. The sample table records some 120,000 clones; roughly 88% of these occur just once. The top ten clonotypes cover 0.8% to 0.9% of the sample.

Whole blood was collected in K2EDTA tubes by collaborating institutions according to the institutions' own protocols. For TCRbeta analysis, collaborator samples were shipped as frozen whole blood, as isolated PBMCs, or as DNA extracted from either sample type. Of note for this clone: Its antigen is not yet known. Per-base quality was not reported, and no clone a single base away is much larger than it.

From a lookup of the germline V gene, CDR1 and CDR2 are SGHTA and FQGTGA. The CDR3 covers 14 residues, taking in both the cysteine and the phenylalanine. Of all the DNA, just the CDR3 is kept, 42 bases in frame from base 1. V is cut by 4 bases and J by 7 bases, and the space between the germline ends is 11 bases. The V gene is TRBV7-3 and the J gene is TRBJ2-6; the D gene is not confidently resolved. The sequencing sample was made of peripheral blood. This receptor was identified in an older woman with acute or convalescent COVID-19. The sequenced DNA: TGTGCCAGCAGCTCGGAGATTCGAGCCAACGTCCTGACTTTC. Translated, this gives CASSSEIRANVLTF. Joined to the reference TRBV7-3 and TRBJ2-6 proteins, this CDR3 gives the full variable domain: GAGVSQTPSNKVTEKGKYVELRCDPISGHTALYWYRQSLGQGPEFLIYFQGTGAADDSGLPNDRFFAVRPEGSVSTLKIQRTERGDSAVYLCASSSEIRANVLTFGAGSRLTVL.